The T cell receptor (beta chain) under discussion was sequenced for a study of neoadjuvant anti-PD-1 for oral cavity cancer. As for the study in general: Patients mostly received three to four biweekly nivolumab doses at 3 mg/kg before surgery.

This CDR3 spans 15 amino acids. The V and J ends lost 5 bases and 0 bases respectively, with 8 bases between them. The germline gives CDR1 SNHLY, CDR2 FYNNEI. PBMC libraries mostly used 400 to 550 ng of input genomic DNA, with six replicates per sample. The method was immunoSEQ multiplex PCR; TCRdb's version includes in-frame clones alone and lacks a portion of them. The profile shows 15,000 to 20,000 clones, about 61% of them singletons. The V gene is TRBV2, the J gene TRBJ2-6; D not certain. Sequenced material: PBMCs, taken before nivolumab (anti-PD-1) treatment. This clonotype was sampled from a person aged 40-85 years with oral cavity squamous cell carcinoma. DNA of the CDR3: TGTGCCAGCAGTCCCCACGCCTCTGGGGCCAACGTCCTGACTTTC. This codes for CASSPHASGANVLTF.